This T cell receptor beta chain originates from a study of blood T cell repertoires in COVID-19 (TCRdb year 2020). Looking at the study overall: Collaborator samples came from the United States, Italy and Spain and covered acute and convalescent phases of COVID-19. Sample metadata almost always included a de-identified subject ID, COVID-19 status, age in years and sex. Samples were obtained from the ongoing ImmuneRACE study (first 160 participants) and from 1,000 to 1,500 subjects provided by 6 global collaborators. The repertoires were made available in a free public database intended to serve as a resource for research on the immune response to SARS-CoV-2. Where available, HLA class I and class II types were obtained from metadata supplied by the sample provider rather than from assay-based typing. The material from the prospective study consisted of cDNA or gDNA derived from T cells, B-cell-depleted T cells, or PBMCs. Subjects who had been exposed to COVID-19, were actively infected with it, or had recovered from it provided the deeply sampled blood TCRbeta repertoires that made up the dataset. The research as a whole found: How much clinical and demographic metadata was included differed by source and by participant, and the metadata was provided uncurated.

Trimmed from V: 1 base; trimmed from J: 8 bases; junction bases lacking a gene match: 8. CDR1 MNHNY and CDR2 SVGAGI are derived from the germline V gene (reference sequence). Reading from cysteine to phenylalanine, the CDR3 counts 15 amino acids. Only CDR3 DNA remains: 45 bases, in frame from the first base. One collaborating source in Seattle enrolled patients during active infection and followed them longitudinally through the course of disease. Collaborating institutions collected whole blood in K2EDTA tubes following their own protocols. For TCRbeta analysis, collaborators shipped samples as frozen whole blood, isolated PBMCs, or DNA extracted from either of those sample types. With regard to this clone: Its antigen target is currently unknown. No qualities accompany the bases; no much larger clone lies one base away.

TCRbeta CDR3 regions were amplified from genomic DNA by means of the immunoSEQ Assay, a bias-controlled multiplex PCR. On the authors' methods: Within the assay, amplification of reference gene primers was used to estimate how many nucleated cells each sample contained. To quantify the absolute abundance of each unique TCRbeta CDR3 rearrangement, sequence reads were collapsed and filtered. For each sample, productive Simpson clonality was calculated as the square root of Simpson's diversity index across productive rearrangements. TCRdb mirrors the immuneACCESS table, restricted to in-frame sequences. Some clones are absent from its copies; in checked studies, under half trace to an unresolved V gene, and the reason for the others is unknown. The DNA gave D and trimming, while V, J and clone size come from that table. The sample table shows around 130,000 clones, and roughly nine tenths are seen once. 4% to 5% of the sample is in the top ten clones.

The TCR comes from a man aged 60-69 years with COVID-19, enrolled during active disease. Material for sequencing was peripheral blood. The chain is made from TRBV6-6 and TRBJ2-1; 7 central nucleotides agree with TRBD2. The CDR3 amino acid sequence is: CASSYWAGALDEQFF. The nucleotides are TGTGCCAGCAGTTACTGGGCGGGAGCTTTGGATGAGCAGTTCTTC.